This entry lists 31 T cell receptor beta chains sequenced from one sample in a study of blood T cell repertoires in COVID-19. Sequencing used immunoSEQ multiplex PCR; TCRdb keeps in-frame clones, though not all of them. The data contain roughly 220,000 clones, about four fifths of them singletons. Sequencing was carried out using PBMCs or T cells enriched from blood (not recorded which). The receptors stem from a woman between 40 and 50 years old with acute COVID-19.

The chain uses TRBV7-2 and TRBJ2-1; D is possibly TRBD1 (6 bases). V lost 5 bases to trimming and J lost 10 bases, with 18 bases between them. The germline gives CDR1 SGHTA, CDR2 FQGNSA. CDR3 length: 14 amino acids. CDR3 sequence: CASSALPGTPEQFF. The CDR3 coding sequence is TGTGCCAGCAGCGCACTTCCCGGGACACCCGAGCAGTTCTTC. The whole variable domain, filled in from reference TRBV7-2 and TRBJ2-1, reads GAGVSQSPSNKVTEKGKDVELRCDPISGHTALYWYRQSLGQGLEFLIYFQGNSAPDKSGLPSDRFSAERTGGSVSTLTIQRTQQEDSAVYLCASSALPGTPEQFFGPGTRLTVL.

The chain combines TRBV3-1 (or the pseudogene TRBV3-2) with TRBJ2-3, with D unresolved. The germline CDR1 and CDR2 sequences are LGHDT and YNNKEL (reference sequence). The V end was cut by 0 bases, the J end by 2 bases, with 15 bases between. The CDR3 extends over 17 amino acids. CDR3 DNA sequence: TGTGCCAGCAGCCAAGACGAGATACCCGGGTACACAGATACGCAGTATTTT. This gives the protein CASSQDEIPGYTDTQYF.

This CDR3 is CASSVGGAGEQYF. For the CDR3, the DNA is TGTGCCAGCAGCGTCGGGGGGGCCGGTGAGCAGTACTTC. The chain links TRBV9 to TRBJ2-7, with 8 positions matching TRBD2. The V and J ends lost 2 bases and 7 bases, in that order; junction bases with no gene match: 5. CDR1 and CDR2 (germline): SGDLS, YYNGEE. The CDR3 contains 13 residues.

This CDR3 is CSAAIYRGLAYGYTF. The CDR3 DNA sequence: TGCAGCGCCGCCATTTACAGGGGGCTCGCCTATGGCTACACCTTC. This rearrangement joins TRBV29-1 to TRBJ1-2; TRBD1 aligns across 9 bases. This CDR3 is built from 15 residues. CDR1 is SQVTM, CDR2 ANQGSEA, per germline. Trimming cost V 7 bases and J 4 bases; bases outside gene matches: 13.

The chain joins TRBV3-1 (or the pseudogene TRBV3-2) to TRBJ1-3, with TRBD1 matching over 7 bases. J gave up 0 bases and V 4 bases, and 9 bases lay outside the gene matches. Germline CDR1 and CDR2: LGHDT and YNNKEL (reference sequence). The CDR3 loop spans 17 amino acids. In DNA, the CDR3 is TGTGCCAGCAGCCTCCTATCGACAGGGCACTCTGGAAACACCATATATTTT. Translation: CASSLLSTGHSGNTIYF.

This chain links TRBV6-8 with TRBJ2-1; D is possibly TRBD2 (5 bases). V lost 11 bases to trimming and J lost 4 bases, with 21 bases between them. CDR3 length: 15 amino acids. The germline V gene has CDR1 MNHGY and CDR2 SAAAGT. CDR3 sequence reads: CALGKSGRWYNEQFF. CDR3 bases: TGTGCCCTCGGTAAGAGCGGCCGATGGTACAATGAGCAGTTCTTC.

CDR3 coding DNA: TGTGCCAGCAGCCAAGTCGGGCGGGGGGCTGGCGCTGGAAACACCATATATTTT. Its translation: CASSQVGRGAGAGNTIYF. The chain links TRBV4-2 to TRBJ1-3; tentatively, D is TRBD1 (6 bases). Germline assignment: CDR1 LGHNA and CDR2 YNFKEQ. The CDR3 contains 18 residues. Trimming took off 1 base at V and 2 bases at J, with 18 bases between the two ends.

The chain employs TRBV7-9 and TRBJ1-4; D gene ambiguous. Germline values: CDR1 SEHNR, CDR2 FQNEAQ (reference sequence). This CDR3 spans 15 amino acids. V gave up 7 bases and J gave up 7 bases, with 19 bases separating them. The CDR3 DNA follows: TGTGCCAGCATATCTTCACGGGTCGGTAGTGAAAAACTGTTTTTT. The encoded protein is CASISSRVGSEKLFF.

The CDR3 DNA reads TGCGCCAGCAGCTTCAGGGGGCTTGGAGAGACCCAGTACTTC. Translation: CASSFRGLGETQYF. This chain links TRBV5-1 with TRBJ2-5; TRBD1 agrees at 8 bases. Germline V gives CDR1 SGHRS, CDR2 YFSETQ. CDR3 length equals 14 residues. The V segment lost 2 bases and the J segment 4 bases; nucleotides outside the gene matches: 4.

V is TRBV27 and J is TRBJ2-7, with D hard to call. The germline V and J ends were trimmed by 5 bases and 1 base, with 6 bases remaining between them. The CDR3 consists of 12 residues. Germline V gene sequence: CDR1 MNHEY, CDR2 SMNVEV (reference sequence). In DNA, the CDR3 is TGTGCCAGCAGTCCACTTTCCTACGAGCAGTACTTC. This translates into CASSPLSYEQYF.

This chain links TRBV18 with TRBJ1-1; D possibly corresponds to TRBD1 (6 bases). Germline V gene data show CDR1 as KGHSH and CDR2 as LQKENI. The CDR3 is 14 residues long. Between the trimmed V and J ends, which lost 2 bases and 1 base, there was a span of 8 bases. CDR3 nucleotides: TGTGCCAGCTCACCAAAAGGGGGGAACACTGAAGCTTTCTTT. Translation gives CASSPKGGNTEAFF.

The gene calls are TRBV4-1 and TRBJ2-7; no definite D call. Germline-derived CDR1 and CDR2 are MGHRA and YSYEKL. CDR3 length: 17 amino acids. V lost 4 bases and J lost 6, with 25 bases in between. The CDR3 DNA sequence: TGCGCCAGCAGCCCCCGGTCGAGGATTGTTAGGTCCGGCGAGCAGTACTTC. This codes for CASSPRSRIVRSGEQYF.

V and J are TRBV11-2 and TRBJ2-7; no clear D gene. Germline values: CDR1 SGHAT, CDR2 FQNNGV. This CDR3 comprises 13 residues. V was trimmed by 3 bases and J by 6 bases, leaving 12 bases between them. DNA of the CDR3: TGTGCCAGCAGCTTCGTTGAACAGACCGAGCAGTACTTC. This gives the protein CASSFVEQTEQYF.

This chain links TRBV7-8 with TRBJ2-1; D possibly corresponds to TRBD2 (6 bases). With 1 base removed from V and 3 bases from J, the gap between germline ends came to 10 bases. The CDR3 has 15 amino acids. Per germline, CDR1 SGHVS and CDR2 FQNEAQ. CDR3 loop: CASSLGAGHYNEQFF. For the CDR3, the DNA is TGTGCCAGCAGCTTAGGTGCGGGGCACTACAATGAGCAGTTCTTC.

This clone was seen only a few times. V usage is TRBV7-9 and J usage is TRBJ2-7, with D hard to call. Germline CDR1 is SEHNR and CDR2 is FQNEAQ (reference sequence). The CDR3 sequence is 11 residues long. V lost 5 bases and J 2 bases, leaving 4 bases between the germline ends. The CDR3 DNA sequence: TGTGCCAGCAGCGCTACCTACGAGCAGTACTTC. Its protein product is CASSATYEQYF.

V and J are TRBV29-1 and TRBJ1-2, with 8 bases lining up with TRBD1. The CDR3 runs 12 residues. CDR1 and CDR2 (germline): SQVTM, ANQGSEA. J gave up 8 bases and V 7 bases, and 9 bases lay outside the gene matches. The CDR3 reads CSASGQGGGYTF. Written as DNA, the CDR3 is TGCAGCGCATCTGGACAGGGCGGCGGCTACACCTTC.

The chain uses TRBV9 and TRBJ2-7, with D possibly being TRBD2 (5 bases). V dropped 4 bases and J dropped 1 base, with 9 bases sitting between them. Germline CDR1 SGDLS, CDR2 YYNGEE. The CDR3 length is 13 residues. The CDR3 nucleotides read TGTGCCAGCAGCCCCAGACTATCCTACGAGCAGTACTTC. Its protein is CASSPRLSYEQYF.

The chain carries TRBV6-2 or TRBV6-3 and TRBJ2-3; 10 bases match TRBD1. With 6 bases clipped from V and 5 bases from J, the junction kept 8 bases outside the gene matches. Germline V gene sequence: CDR1 MNHEY, CDR2 SVGEGT. CDR3 length: 15 amino acids. This CDR3 is CASSLDRGRGDTQYF. In DNA, the CDR3 is TGTGCCAGCAGCCTAGACAGGGGGCGCGGAGATACGCAGTATTTT.

The rearrangement joins TRBV7-2 to TRBJ1-1; 11 positions agree with TRBD1. The V gene's germline CDR1 is SGHTA and CDR2 FQGNSA. The ends lost 3 bases at V and 4 bases at J; junction bases unmatched: 4. The CDR3 sequence is 15 residues long. The CDR3 is CASSFQGTGGTEAFF. The CDR3, as DNA: TGTGCCAGCAGCTTTCAAGGGACAGGGGGCACTGAAGCTTTCTTT.

This chain links TRBV2 with TRBJ1-1; D remains unclear. Germline CDR1 SNHLY, CDR2 FYNNEI. This CDR3 contains 13 residues. V was clipped by 7 bases and J by 5 bases, with 14 bases between them. The chain's CDR3 is CASMRLGSTEAFF. CDR3 in DNA: TGTGCCAGCATGAGACTTGGGAGTACTGAAGCTTTCTTT.

The V call is TRBV4-2, the J call TRBJ2-7; TRBD1 might be the D (5 bases). The germline CDR1 and CDR2 sequences are LGHNA and YNFKEQ. The CDR3 has 15 residues. Trimming removed 1 base from V and 6 bases from J, with 16 bases in between. CDR3 sequence: CASSQVMDTKAEQYF. Here the CDR3 DNA reads TGTGCCAGCAGCCAAGTAATGGACACCAAGGCCGAGCAGTACTTC.

This clone was recorded once. This chain links TRBV27 with TRBJ1-5; D may be TRBD1 (5 bases). Per the germline V gene, CDR1 is MNHEY and CDR2 is SMNVEV (reference sequence). The CDR3 is 17 residues long. V shed 3 bases and J shed 0 bases, with 15 bases lying between them. Written as DNA, the CDR3 is TGTGCCAGCAGTTTCTTAACAGGAATTCATAGCAATCAGCCCCAGCATTTT. Encoded protein: CASSFLTGIHSNQPQHF.

The rearrangement links TRBV27 to TRBJ1-2, with a possible D match to TRBD1 (6 bases). The CDR3 loop spans 14 amino acids. V dropped 1 base and J dropped 4 bases, with 10 bases sitting between them. Germline-derived CDR1 and CDR2 are MNHEY and SMNVEV (reference sequence). Here the CDR3 reads CASSLFQGSYGYTF. The CDR3 coding sequence is TGTGCCAGCAGTTTATTTCAGGGGAGCTATGGCTACACCTTC.

The V and J genes are TRBV6-5 and TRBJ1-1; no definite D call. The CDR3 loop spans 15 amino acids. Looked up from germline, CDR1 is MNHEY and CDR2 is SVGAGI. Trimming shortened V by 9 bases and J by 0 bases, and 17 bases separated the two germline ends. CDR3: CASGSYSTLNTEAFF. CDR3 bases: TGTGCCAGTGGGTCATACAGTACGTTGAACACTGAAGCTTTCTTT.

The chain is built from TRBV30 and TRBJ1-2; D call uncertain. V dropped 2 bases and J dropped 7 bases, with 8 bases sitting between them. Germline assignment: CDR1 GTSNPN and CDR2 SVGIG (reference sequence). The CDR3 is made up of 11 amino acids. CDR3 loop: CAWSHSGGYTF. In DNA form, the CDR3 reads TGTGCCTGGAGTCATTCAGGTGGCTACACCTTC.

The genes are TRBV4-1 and TRBJ2-2, with TRBD1 identical over 10 bases. There are 16 residues in the CDR3. CDR1 is MGHRA, CDR2 YSYEKL, per germline. The trim removed 4 bases at V and 3 bases at J, leaving 5 bases unmatched. CDR3 in amino acids: CASSPTGTGDTGELFF. The CDR3 DNA reads TGCGCCAGCAGCCCGACCGGGACAGGGGACACCGGGGAGCTGTTTTTT.

This sequence joins TRBV5-1 and TRBJ1-2; D not certain. The CDR3 runs 15 residues. CDR1 SGHRS and CDR2 YFSETQ come from the germline V gene. The V and J ends lost 5 bases and 5 bases respectively, with 19 bases between them. Here the CDR3 DNA reads TGCGCCAGCAGTCAGGAGGTTGGATCATATTATGGCTACACCTTC. This sequence encodes CASSQEVGSYYGYTF.

The chain recombines TRBV5-6 with TRBJ2-1, with 8 bases matching TRBD1. The CDR3 runs 15 residues. Germline assignment: CDR1 SGHDT and CDR2 YYEEEE. J gave up 1 base and V 4 bases, and 4 bases lay outside the gene matches. The CDR3 DNA reads TGTGCCAGCAGCGCCTACAGGGGGTCCTACAATGAGCAGTTCTTC. Protein sequence: CASSAYRGSYNEQFF.

This clone came up a few times. The chain joins TRBV2 to TRBJ1-5; possibly TRBD1 for D (5 bases). The V and J ends lost 3 bases and 7 bases respectively, with 13 bases between them. CDR1 SNHLY and CDR2 FYNNEI come from the germline V gene. There are 14 residues in the CDR3. CDR3 protein: CASSEGGADQPQHF. Here the CDR3 DNA reads TGTGCCAGCAGTGAGGGAGGGGCTGACCAGCCCCAGCATTTT.

This clone was detected only a few times. The rearrangement uses TRBV4-3 and TRBJ2-3; 9 nucleotides agree with TRBD2. Germline-derived CDR1 and CDR2 are LGHNA and YSLEER. V lost 0 bases, J lost 0 bases, and 7 bases stayed unmatched. The CDR3 has 18 residues. The CDR3 DNA reads as TGCGCCAGCAGCCAAGAAATCGCGAGCGGGGGGAGCACAGATACGCAGTATTTT. Translation gives CASSQEIASGGSTDTQYF.

The rearrangement joins TRBV2 to TRBJ2-2; D is possibly TRBD2 (6 bases). CDR1 is SNHLY and CDR2 is FYNNEI in the germline V gene. The CDR3 spans 15 residues. V was trimmed by 7 bases and J by 6 bases, leaving 18 bases between them. The CDR3 spells CASNQGTLSAGELFF. The DNA of the CDR3 is TGTGCCAGCAATCAAGGGACTCTTTCCGCCGGGGAGCTGTTTTTT.